The T cell receptor beta chain under discussion was sequenced for a study of blood T cell repertoires in COVID-19 (dated by TCRdb to about 2020). About the full investigation: Samples covering the acute and convalescent phases of COVID-19 were provided by collaborators in the United States, Italy and Spain. The prospective study material was composed of cDNA or gDNA derived from T cells, B-cell-depleted T cells, or PBMCs. Deeply sampled blood TCRbeta repertoires from subjects exposed to, actively infected with, or recovered from COVID-19 were included in the dataset. The repertoires were released in a freely available public database intended as a resource for research on the immune response to SARS-CoV-2. Samples came from the ongoing ImmuneRACE study (first 160 participants) plus 1,254 subjects from 6 global collaborators. Sample metadata almost always included a de-identified subject ID, COVID-19 status, age in years and sex. Where available, HLA class I and class II types were taken from metadata supplied by the sample provider and were not determined by assay-based typing. The paper as a whole reports these results and caveats: Clinical and demographic metadata were provided uncurated, with the amount varying by source and participant.

This clone is a singleton in its sample. Its recognized antigen is unknown. Base quality data are lacking; no much larger clone is found one base away. TCRbeta CDR3 regions were amplified from genomic DNA by means of the immunoSEQ Assay, a bias-controlled multiplex PCR. On the authors' methods: Nucleated cell counts per sample were estimated from amplification of reference gene primers within the assay. To quantify the absolute abundance of each unique TCRbeta CDR3 rearrangement, sequence reads were collapsed and filtered. Productive Simpson clonality was computed per sample as the square root of Simpson's diversity index over productive rearrangements. Sourced from immuneACCESS, this table was stored by TCRdb with only in-frame sequences that have V and J called. A share of the clones is absent; for the studies checked, an unresolved V gene accounts for under half, and the remainder has no known explanation. That table is the source of V, J and clone size, and D and trimming were worked out from the DNA. Recorded for this sample are some 260,000 clones; roughly 90% of them occurred a single time. The top ten constitute approximately 2.2% of the sample.

Samples from volunteer blood donors who had recovered from COVID-19 were contributed by a second Seattle source. Whole blood was collected in K2EDTA tubes by collaborating institutions according to the institutions' own protocols. For TCRbeta analysis, collaborators shipped samples as frozen whole blood, isolated PBMCs, or DNA extracted from either of those sample types. This receptor was identified in a middle-aged woman who had recovered from COVID-19. The sequenced material came from peripheral blood.

The CDR3 reads as follows: CASSSGTGVEETQYF. In nucleotides, the sequence is TGCGCCAGCAGCTCCGGGACAGGGGTAGAGGAGACCCAGTACTTC. In this chain, TRBV5-1 is recombined with TRBJ2-5; 10 bases in the middle match TRBD1. The CDR3 numbers 15 residues from cysteine through phenylalanine. Of the read, only the CDR3 DNA is kept; its 45 bases are in frame from base 1. Ends trimmed: V by 3 bases, J by 5 bases; bases unmatched to a gene: 7. CDR1 is given as SGHRS and CDR2 as YFSETQ, both from the germline V gene.